The 25 T cell receptor beta chains presented below share a single source sample, sequenced in a study of identical twins. In TCRdb, the 5' RACE reads were re-called with MiXCR into one record per CDR3 protein. The sample lists 300,000 to 350,000 distinct CDR3 sequences; 9% to 15% were seen once. These data are also associated with another study on yellow fever vaccine responses in identical twins.

Sequenced material: CD8+ T cells sorted from blood. All receptors derive from a woman under 30 in good health.

This clonotype was seen only a few times. The chain employs TRBV7-8 and TRBJ2-7; 8 nucleotides line up with TRBD1. From germline, CDR1 is SGHVS and CDR2 FQNEAQ. Trimming removed 5 bases from V and 2 bases from J; junction bases left unmatched: 8. The CDR3 is 15 amino acids. In DNA form, the CDR3 reads TGTGCCAGCAGCCACTCGGGGACAGGAGCCTACGAGCAGTACGTC. Residues: CASSHSGTGAYEQYV.

The gene calls are TRBV20-1 and TRBJ2-7; 15 bases line up with TRBD2. The CDR3 totals 18 residues. Germline values: CDR1 DFQATT, CDR2 SNEGSKA (reference sequence). With V trimmed by 0 bases and J by 0 bases, 6 bases remained unmatched. The CDR3 region has the DNA TGCAGTGCTAGAGATCGGACTAGCGGGAGGGTACCCTCCTACGAGCAGTACTTC. Protein product: CSARDRTSGRVPSYEQYF.

The chain links TRBV6-1 to TRBJ1-1; 7 bases line up with TRBD1. J was trimmed by 5 bases and V by 0 bases; bases with no gene match: 6. The CDR3 is 15 residues long. Germline V gives CDR1 MNHNS, CDR2 SASEGT. CDR3 amino acids: CASSEALGQATEAFF. In DNA, the CDR3 is TGTGCCAGCAGTGAAGCGCTAGGACAGGCTACTGAAGCTTTCTTT.

The chain carries TRBV29-1 and TRBJ2-5, with 8 bases fitting TRBD2. The CDR3 contains 14 residues. CDR1 and CDR2 from the germline V gene are SQVTM and ANQGSEA. V dropped 5 bases and J dropped 2; count of bases not matched to a gene: 7. The CDR3: CSVIFGRAQETQYF. The CDR3 DNA follows: TGCAGCGTTATCTTCGGGAGGGCACAAGAGACCCAGTACTTC.

This clonotype was detected many times. The V gene is TRBV6-1, the J gene TRBJ2-7, with TRBD2 identical over 14 bases. From germline, CDR1 is MNHNS and CDR2 SASEGT. V gave up 7 bases and J gave up 0 bases; unmatched junction bases: 5. The CDR3 has 16 residues. The chain's CDR3 is CASKGLAGDPSYEQYV. In nucleotides, the CDR3 is TGTGCCAGCAAGGGACTAGCGGGGGACCCCTCCTACGAGCAGTACGTC.

This clonotype has only a few counts. V and J are TRBV2 and TRBJ2-2, with TRBD1 matching over 9 bases. This CDR3 has 15 residues. Germline V gene data show CDR1 as SNHLY and CDR2 as FYNNEI. J gave up 6 bases and V 5 bases, and 7 bases lay outside the gene matches. CDR3: CASSTGQGPPGELFF. The CDR3 DNA reads as TGTGCCAGCAGTACGGGACAGGGTCCCCCCGGGGAGCTGTTTTTT.

The chain is built from TRBV5-1 and TRBJ2-1, with D perhaps TRBD2 (6 bases). Trimming stripped 0 bases from V and 3 bases from J, with 13 bases between. The CDR3 sequence is 16 residues long. CDR1 and CDR2 from the germline V gene are SGHRS and YFSETQ. CDR3 region: CASSLALEGFYNEQFF. DNA of the CDR3: TGCGCCAGCAGCTTGGCCTTGGAGGGTTTCTACAATGAGCAGTTCTTC. Looking up the rest from reference TRBV5-1 and TRBJ2-1 gives the full variable domain: KAGVTQTPRYLIKTRGQQVTLSCSPISGHRSVSWYQQTPGQGLQFLFEYFSETQRNKGNFPGRFSGRQFSNSRSEMNVSTLELGDSALYLCASSLALEGFYNEQFFGPGTRLTVL.

The rearrangement joins TRBV7-9 to TRBJ2-7, with 8 bases identical to TRBD1. Looked up from germline, CDR1 is SEHNR and CDR2 is FQNEAQ (reference sequence). V lost 4 bases, J lost 2 bases, and 7 bases stayed unmatched. This CDR3 has 15 residues. The CDR3 nucleotides are TGTGCCAGCAGCTCACCGGGACAGGCCACCTACGAGCAGTACTTC. This translates into CASSSPGQATYEQYF.

There are a few counts of this clonotype. The chain uses TRBV29-1 and TRBJ2-1; D is uncertain. From germline, CDR1 is SQVTM and CDR2 ANQGSEA. Trimming removed 1 base from V and 1 base from J, with 11 bases in between. This CDR3 comprises 15 residues. CDR3: CSVEAPSPSYNEQFF. The CDR3 bases are TGCAGCGTTGAAGCCCCTAGTCCTTCCTACAATGAGCAGTTCTTC.

This clonotype was found a few times. V and J are TRBV7-8 and TRBJ2-7, with TRBD2 matching over 10 bases. The V and J ends lost 5 bases and 2 bases, in that order; junction bases with no gene match: 6. Germline CDR1 SGHVS, CDR2 FQNEAQ. CDR3 length equals 15 residues. The CDR3 spells CASSKIAGGTYEQYF. DNA for the CDR3: TGTGCCAGCAGCAAGATAGCGGGAGGTACCTACGAGCAGTACTTC.

This clonotype has a count of ten or more. The chain carries TRBV28 and TRBJ2-4; 7 bases line up with TRBD2. CDR1 and CDR2 from the germline V gene are MDHEN and SYDVKM. Losses at the gene ends were 11 bases for V and 6 bases for J; bases not matched to a gene: 10. The CDR3 runs to 13 residues. CDR3 in amino acids: CAAGGGRRNIQYF. As DNA, the CDR3 is TGTGCCGCCGGCGGGGGAAGGAGAAACATTCAGTACTTC.

The chain combines TRBV7-8 with TRBJ1-5; D gene ambiguous. Germline assignment: CDR1 SGHVS and CDR2 FQNEAQ. The V and J ends lost 5 bases and 5 bases respectively, with 19 bases between them. This CDR3 has 16 residues. The CDR3 protein is CASSPGVARGDQPQHF. In DNA, the CDR3 is TGTGCCAGCAGCCCCGGGGTGGCCAGAGGCGATCAGCCCCAGCATTTT.

The chain is built from TRBV3-1 and TRBJ2-1; D is unresolved. V lost 0 bases and J lost 6, with 9 bases in between. CDR3 length: 14 amino acids. Germline-derived CDR1 and CDR2 are LGHDT and YNNKEL (reference sequence). The chain's CDR3 is CASSQDLNANEQFF. CDR3 coding DNA: TGTGCCAGCAGCCAAGATTTGAACGCCAATGAGCAGTTCTTC.

The rearrangement joins TRBV2 to TRBJ2-1, with no clear D. This CDR3 has 14 amino acids. The V gene lost 3 bases and the J gene lost 1 base, with 7 bases spanning the gap. The germline V gene encodes CDR1 SNHLY and CDR2 FYNNEI. CDR3: CASSDSDSYNEQFF. Here the CDR3 DNA reads TGTGCCAGCAGTGATTCGGATTCCTACAATGAGCAGTTCTTC. The entire variable domain, with the rest obtained from reference TRBV2 and TRBJ2-1, is as follows: EPEVTQTPSHQVTQMGQEVILRCVPISNHLYFYWYRQILGQKVEFLVSFYNNEISEKSEIFDDQFSVERPDGSNFTLKIRSTKLEDSAMYFCASSDSDSYNEQFFGPGTRLTVL.

The V gene is TRBV2, the J gene TRBJ2-3; TRBD1 agrees at 8 bases. The V and J ends lost 9 bases and 3 bases, in that order; junction bases with no gene match: 11. CDR3 length: 15 residues. Looked up from germline, CDR1 is SNHLY and CDR2 is FYNNEI. The CDR3 loop is CASDTGGKGTDTQYF. The CDR3 DNA sequence: TGTGCCAGTGATACAGGGGGTAAGGGGACAGATACGCAGTATTTT.

The chain employs TRBV24-1 and TRBJ2-1; D is unresolved. Trimming left V 4 bases short and J 4 bases short, with 10 bases between. There are 14 residues in the CDR3. The germline V gene has CDR1 KGHDR and CDR2 SFDVKD. In DNA, the CDR3 is TGTGCCACCAGTGACCGCCGACAATACAATGAGCAGTTCTTC. Protein sequence: CATSDRRQYNEQFF.

Details on this clonotype: A junction end diverges from the germline sequence, so it may reflect a read error. The rearrangement joins TRBV28 to TRBJ2-7, with D uncertain. There are 14 residues in the CDR3. Germline loops: CDR1 MDHEN, CDR2 SYDVKM. CDR3 sequence: CPSSFDGIGYEQYF. In nucleotides, the CDR3 is TGTCCCAGCAGTTTTGACGGCATAGGCTACGAGCAGTACTTC.

V usage is TRBV6-1 and J usage is TRBJ2-1; D ambiguous. The ends were cut back, 8 bases at V and 0 bases at J, with 8 bases in the middle. The CDR3 has 13 residues. Germline values: CDR1 MNHNS, CDR2 SASEGT. The DNA of the CDR3 is TGTGCCAGCTGGGAAGGCTCCTACAATGAGCAGTTCTTC. Translated, it gives CASWEGSYNEQFF.

This clonotype was detected many times. The J gene is TRBJ2-6, the V gene TRBV6-1; 7 positions agree with TRBD1. Germline loops: CDR1 MNHNS, CDR2 SASEGT. This CDR3 comprises 15 residues. Trimming took 4 bases from V and 2 from J; bases not matched to a gene: 2. CDR3 sequence (DNA): TGTGCCAGCAGTGCACAGGGGACTGGGGCCAACGTCCTGACTTTC. Translated: CASSAQGTGANVLTF.

This chain uses TRBV5-1 with TRBJ2-5, with D hard to call. The V gene's germline CDR1 is SGHRS and CDR2 YFSETQ. This CDR3 spans 18 amino acids. Trimming shortened V by 0 bases and J by 0 bases, and 18 bases separated the two germline ends. The chain's CDR3 is CASSLGRVGPADQETQYF. CDR3 DNA: TGCGCCAGCAGCTTGGGCCGGGTTGGCCCCGCGGACCAAGAGACCCAGTACTTC.

This chain connects TRBV6-1 to TRBJ2-7, with a possible D match to TRBD1 (5 bases). The CDR3 is made up of 14 amino acids. V was trimmed by 2 bases and J by 3 bases, leaving 11 bases between them. The V gene's germline CDR1 is MNHNS and CDR2 SASEGT. CDR3 coding DNA: TGTGCCAGCAGTGAACAGGGCAAATACTACGAGCAGTACTTC. Its translation: CASSEQGKYYEQYF.

This clonotype was observed a few times. The chain's CDR3 is CASSVVERGGSGELFF. The CDR3, as DNA: TGTGCCAGCAGCGTAGTTGAGCGGGGGGGCTCCGGGGAGCTGTTTTTT. The V call is TRBV9, the J call TRBJ2-2; 10 bases match TRBD2. The CDR3 spans 16 residues. The germline gives CDR1 SGDLS, CDR2 YYNGEE. V gave up 0 bases and J gave up 6 bases; unmatched junction bases: 5.

V is TRBV7-8 and J is TRBJ2-1; 9 nucleotides agree with TRBD1. The CDR3 runs to 17 residues. Germline lookup yields CDR1 SGHVS and CDR2 FQNEAQ. After removal of 4 bases from V and 4 bases from J, the junction contained 11 bases not matched to a gene. CDR3 sequence: CASSSRGGQGGYNEQFF. The CDR3, as DNA: TGTGCCAGCAGCTCGAGAGGGGGACAGGGCGGTTACAATGAGCAGTTCTTC. The complete variable domain, with remaining parts taken from reference TRBV7-8 and TRBJ2-1, reads GAGVSQSPRYKVAKRGQDVALRCDPISGHVSLFWYQQALGQGPEFLTYFQNEAQLDKSGLPSDRFFAERPEGSVSTLKIQRTQQEDSAVYLCASSSRGGQGGYNEQFFGPGTRLTVL.

This clonotype has only a few counts. V and J are TRBV12-3 or TRBV12-4 and TRBJ2-2, with D perhaps TRBD2 (6 bases). V dropped 5 bases and J dropped 0 bases, with 10 bases sitting between them. CDR3 size: 15 residues. The CDR3 DNA is TGTGCCAGCAGTCATGGGACTCCGAACACCGGGGAGCTGTTTTTT. Translation gives CASSHGTPNTGELFF.

This clonotype was recorded many times. The chain uses TRBV10-3 and TRBJ2-5; D unresolved. With 0 bases removed from V and 2 bases from J, the gap between germline ends came to 4 bases. This CDR3 has 13 residues. Germline CDR1 is ENHRY and CDR2 is SYGVKD. CDR3 in DNA: TGTGCCATCAGTGAGTCGTTGCAAGAGACCCAGTACTTC. Encoded protein: CAISESLQETQYF.